The T cell receptor beta chain under discussion was sequenced for a study of beta chain features in type 1 diabetes. Sorting with CD45RO/CCR7/CD25/CD127/CD95/CD27 yielded naive, central memory, regulatory and stem-like memory CD4+ cells. Sorted populations all exceeded 98% purity. This clone was found a few times. Its antigen is currently unknown. As every portion of the isolated RNA was reverse transcribed, the sequencing read expressed TCRB transcripts. The repertoire was sequenced with immunoSEQ multiplex PCR; TCRdb's copy has only in-frame clones and lacks some. This sample carries 150,000 to 200,000 clones, less than 9.5% of them seen once, and the ten largest clones take 2% to 3%. Study outcomes and limitations: In patients and controls equally, PCR might favor templates that are shorter.

This TCR was recovered from a woman between 18 and 29 years old in good health. Sequencing was carried out using central memory CD4+ T cells from blood.

The CDR3 DNA reads as TGTGCCAGCAGCTCACAGGGTGGGGAGACCCAGTACTTC. It specifies CASSSQGGETQYF. The genes are TRBV7-9 and TRBJ2-5; D possibly corresponds to TRBD1 (6 bases). Germline CDR1 SEHNR, CDR2 FQNEAQ (reference sequence). This CDR3 spans 13 amino acids. Trimming cost V 4 bases and J 5 bases, with 11 bases left between them.